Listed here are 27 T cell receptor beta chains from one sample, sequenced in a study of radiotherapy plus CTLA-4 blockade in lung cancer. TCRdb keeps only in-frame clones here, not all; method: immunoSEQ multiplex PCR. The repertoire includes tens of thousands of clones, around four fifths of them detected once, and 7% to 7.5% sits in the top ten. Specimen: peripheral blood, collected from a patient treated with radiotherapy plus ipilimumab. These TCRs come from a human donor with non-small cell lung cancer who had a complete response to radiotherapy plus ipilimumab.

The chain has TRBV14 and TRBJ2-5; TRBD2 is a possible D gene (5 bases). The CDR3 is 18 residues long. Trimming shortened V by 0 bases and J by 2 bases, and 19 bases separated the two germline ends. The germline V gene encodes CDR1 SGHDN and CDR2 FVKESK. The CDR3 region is CASSQDKVRSGVQETQYF. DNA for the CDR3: TGTGCCAGCAGCCAAGATAAAGTCCGGAGCGGCGTACAAGAGACCCAGTACTTC.

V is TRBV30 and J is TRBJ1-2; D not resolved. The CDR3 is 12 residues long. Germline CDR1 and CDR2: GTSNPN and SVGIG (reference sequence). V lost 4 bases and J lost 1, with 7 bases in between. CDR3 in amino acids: CAWTNGNYGYTF. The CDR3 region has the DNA TGTGCCTGGACCAACGGTAACTATGGCTACACCTTC.

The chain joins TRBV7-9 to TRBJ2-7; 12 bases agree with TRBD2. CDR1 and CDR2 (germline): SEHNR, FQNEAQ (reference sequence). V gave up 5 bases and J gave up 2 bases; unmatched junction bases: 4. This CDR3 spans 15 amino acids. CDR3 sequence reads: CASSEGLAGTYEQYV. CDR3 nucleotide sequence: TGTGCCAGCAGCGAGGGACTAGCGGGTACCTACGAGCAGTACGTC.

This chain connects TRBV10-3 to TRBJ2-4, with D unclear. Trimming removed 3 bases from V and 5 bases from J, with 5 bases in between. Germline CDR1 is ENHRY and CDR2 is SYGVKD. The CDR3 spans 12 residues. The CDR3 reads CAISDAENIQYF. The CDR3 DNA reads TGTGCCATCAGTGATGCGGAAAACATTCAGTACTTC.

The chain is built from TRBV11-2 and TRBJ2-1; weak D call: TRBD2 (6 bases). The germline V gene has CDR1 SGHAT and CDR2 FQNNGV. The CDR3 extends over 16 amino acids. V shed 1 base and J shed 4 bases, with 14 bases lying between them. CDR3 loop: CASSLGESGWYNEQFF. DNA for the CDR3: TGTGCCAGCAGCTTAGGGGAAAGCGGGTGGTACAATGAGCAGTTCTTC.

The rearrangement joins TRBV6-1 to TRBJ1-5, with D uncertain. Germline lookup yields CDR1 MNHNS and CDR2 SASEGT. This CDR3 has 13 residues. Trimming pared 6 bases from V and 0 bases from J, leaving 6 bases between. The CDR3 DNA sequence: TGTGCCAGCAGAAGGAGTAGCAATCAGCCCCAGCATTTT. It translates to CASRRSSNQPQHF.

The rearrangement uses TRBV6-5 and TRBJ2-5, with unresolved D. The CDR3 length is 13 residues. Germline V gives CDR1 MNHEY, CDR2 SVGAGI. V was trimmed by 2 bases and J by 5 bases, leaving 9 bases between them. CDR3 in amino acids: CASSYGVEETQYF. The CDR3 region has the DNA TGTGCCAGCAGTTACGGGGTTGAGGAGACCCAGTACTTC.

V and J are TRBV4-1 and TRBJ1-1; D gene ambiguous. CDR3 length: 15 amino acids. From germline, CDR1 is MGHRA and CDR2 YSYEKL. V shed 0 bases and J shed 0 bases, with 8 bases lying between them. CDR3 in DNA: TGCGCCAGCAGCCAAGAGCGGAGTATGAACACTGAAGCTTTCTTT. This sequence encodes CASSQERSMNTEAFF.

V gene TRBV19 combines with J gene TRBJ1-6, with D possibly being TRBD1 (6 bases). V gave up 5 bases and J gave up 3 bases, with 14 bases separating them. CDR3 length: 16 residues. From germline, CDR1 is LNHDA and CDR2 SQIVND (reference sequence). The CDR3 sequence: CASSGIQGFYNSPLHF. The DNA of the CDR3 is TGTGCCAGTAGTGGAATACAGGGTTTCTATAATTCACCCCTCCACTTT.

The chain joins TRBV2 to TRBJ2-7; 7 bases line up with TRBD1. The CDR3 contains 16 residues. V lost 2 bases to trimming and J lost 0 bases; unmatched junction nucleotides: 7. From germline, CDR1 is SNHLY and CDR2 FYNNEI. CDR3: CASSEYRGHSSYEQYF. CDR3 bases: TGTGCCAGCAGTGAATACAGGGGCCATTCCTCCTACGAGCAGTACTTC.

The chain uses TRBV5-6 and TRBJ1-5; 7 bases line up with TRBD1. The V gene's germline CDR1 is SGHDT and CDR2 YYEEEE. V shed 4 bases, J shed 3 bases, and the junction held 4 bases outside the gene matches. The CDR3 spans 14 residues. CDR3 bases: TGTGCCAGCAGCCTTGACAGGGACAATCAGCCCCAGCATTTT. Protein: CASSLDRDNQPQHF.

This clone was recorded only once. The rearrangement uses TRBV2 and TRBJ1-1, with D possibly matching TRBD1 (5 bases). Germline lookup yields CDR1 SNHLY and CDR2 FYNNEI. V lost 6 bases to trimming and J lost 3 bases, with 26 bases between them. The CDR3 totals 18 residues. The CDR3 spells CASRAREERGPGDTEAFF. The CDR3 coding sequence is TGTGCCAGCAGGGCCCGCGAGGAAAGGGGACCTGGGGACACTGAAGCTTTCTTT. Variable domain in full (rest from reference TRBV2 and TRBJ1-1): EPEVTQTPSHQVTQMGQEVILRCVPISNHLYFYWYRQILGQKVEFLVSFYNNEISEKSEIFDDQFSVERPDGSNFTLKIRSTKLEDSAMYFCASRAREERGPGDTEAFFGQGTRLTVV.

CDR3 amino acids: CASSSGQGSYEQYF. The DNA for the CDR3 is TGTGCCAGCAGCTCGGGACAGGGGTCCTACGAGCAGTACTTC. The rearrangement joins TRBV5-4 to TRBJ2-7; 10 bases line up with TRBD1. The CDR3 extends over 14 amino acids. The J segment lost 1 base and the V segment lost 3 bases, leaving 1 base of the junction unmatched. Germline assignment: CDR1 SGHNT and CDR2 YYREEE (reference sequence).

CDR3 bases: TGTGCCAGCAGCGTAGAGCAGGGGGACACTGAAGCTTTCTTT. Amino acid sequence: CASSVEQGDTEAFF. This chain joins TRBV9 and TRBJ1-1; the match to TRBD1 covers 7 bases. Germline V gives CDR1 SGDLS, CDR2 YYNGEE. The CDR3 extends over 14 amino acids. V shed 0 bases, J shed 3 bases, and the junction held 2 bases outside the gene matches.

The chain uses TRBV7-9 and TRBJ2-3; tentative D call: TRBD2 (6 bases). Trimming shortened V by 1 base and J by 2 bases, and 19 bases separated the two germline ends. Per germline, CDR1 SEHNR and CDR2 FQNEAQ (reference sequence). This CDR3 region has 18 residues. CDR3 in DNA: TGTGCCAGCAGCTTAGGGGTAGCGGCGTACCAAACCACAGATACGCAGTATTTT. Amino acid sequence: CASSLGVAAYQTTDTQYF.

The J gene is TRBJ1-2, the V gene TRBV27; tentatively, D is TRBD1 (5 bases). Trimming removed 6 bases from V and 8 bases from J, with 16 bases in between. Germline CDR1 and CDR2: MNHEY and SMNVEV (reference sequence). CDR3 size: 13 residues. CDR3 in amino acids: CASSTRGVVGYTF. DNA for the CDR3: TGTGCCAGCAGCACGAGGGGAGTAGTCGGCTACACCTTC.

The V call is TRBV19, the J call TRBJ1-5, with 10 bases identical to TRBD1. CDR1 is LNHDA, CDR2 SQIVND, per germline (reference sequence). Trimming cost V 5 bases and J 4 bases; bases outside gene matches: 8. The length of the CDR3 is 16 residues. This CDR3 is CASSPGQGSPNQPQHF. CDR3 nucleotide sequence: TGTGCCAGTAGTCCGGGACAGGGGTCCCCGAATCAGCCCCAGCATTTT.

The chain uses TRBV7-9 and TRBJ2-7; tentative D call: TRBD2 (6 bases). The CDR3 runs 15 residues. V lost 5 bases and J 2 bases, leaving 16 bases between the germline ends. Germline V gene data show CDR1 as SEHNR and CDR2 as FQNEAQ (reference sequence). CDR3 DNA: TGTGCCAGCAGCCCGAGACTAGACGGGCCCTACGAGCAGTACTTC. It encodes CASSPRLDGPYEQYF.

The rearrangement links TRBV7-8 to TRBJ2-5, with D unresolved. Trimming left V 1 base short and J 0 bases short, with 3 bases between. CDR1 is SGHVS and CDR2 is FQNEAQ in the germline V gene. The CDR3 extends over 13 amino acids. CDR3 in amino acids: CASSLDYQETQYF. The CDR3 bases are TGTGCCAGCAGCTTAGACTACCAAGAGACCCAGTACTTC.

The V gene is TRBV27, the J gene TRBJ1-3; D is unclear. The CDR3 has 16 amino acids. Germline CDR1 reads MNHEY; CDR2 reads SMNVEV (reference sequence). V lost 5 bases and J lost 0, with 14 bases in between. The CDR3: CASSRLDGSSGNTIYF. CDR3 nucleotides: TGTGCCAGCAGTAGGTTGGACGGAAGCTCTGGAAACACCATATATTTT.

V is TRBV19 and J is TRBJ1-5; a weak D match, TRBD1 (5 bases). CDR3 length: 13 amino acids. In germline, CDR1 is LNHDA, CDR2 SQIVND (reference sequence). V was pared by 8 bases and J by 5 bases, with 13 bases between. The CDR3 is CASRRRGDQPQHF. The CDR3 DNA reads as TGTGCCAGTCGACGAAGGGGTGATCAGCCCCAGCATTTT.

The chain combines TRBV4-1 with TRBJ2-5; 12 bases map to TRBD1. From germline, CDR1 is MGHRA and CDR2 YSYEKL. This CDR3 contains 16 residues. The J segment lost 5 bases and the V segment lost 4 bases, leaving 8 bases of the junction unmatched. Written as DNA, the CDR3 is TGCGCCAGCAGCCCGGGACAGGGGGCACGGGATGAGACCCAGTACTTC. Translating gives CASSPGQGARDETQYF.

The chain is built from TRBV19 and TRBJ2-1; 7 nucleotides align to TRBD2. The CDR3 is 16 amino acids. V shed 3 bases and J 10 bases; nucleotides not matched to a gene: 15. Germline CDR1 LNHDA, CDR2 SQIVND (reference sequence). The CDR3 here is CASSIKTSSRAGEQFF. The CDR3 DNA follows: TGTGCCAGTAGTATCAAGACTAGCTCCCGTGCGGGGGAGCAGTTCTTC.

CDR3 region: CASSLGDDNQPQHF. CDR3 in DNA: TGCGCCAGCAGCTTGGGGGACGACAATCAGCCCCAGCATTTT. The V call is TRBV5-1, the J call TRBJ1-5, with D possibly being TRBD1 (5 bases). This CDR3 spans 14 amino acids. Trimming took off 0 bases at V and 3 bases at J, with 7 bases between the two ends. Germline values: CDR1 SGHRS, CDR2 YFSETQ.

The CDR3 here is CAGGVGTEAFF. DNA of the CDR3: TGTGCGGGTGGGGTAGGCACTGAAGCTTTCTTT. V and J are TRBV7-2 and TRBJ1-1; D remains ambiguous. This CDR3 region has 11 residues. CDR1 and CDR2 from the germline V gene are SGHTA and FQGNSA.

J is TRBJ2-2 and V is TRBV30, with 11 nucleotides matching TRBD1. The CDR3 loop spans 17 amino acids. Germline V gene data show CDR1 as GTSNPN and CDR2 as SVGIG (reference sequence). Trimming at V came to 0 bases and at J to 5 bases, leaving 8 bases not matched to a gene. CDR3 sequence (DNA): TGTGCCTGGAGTGTAAACCACGGGACAGGGGGTACCGGGGAGCTGTTTTTT. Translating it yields CAWSVNHGTGGTGELFF.

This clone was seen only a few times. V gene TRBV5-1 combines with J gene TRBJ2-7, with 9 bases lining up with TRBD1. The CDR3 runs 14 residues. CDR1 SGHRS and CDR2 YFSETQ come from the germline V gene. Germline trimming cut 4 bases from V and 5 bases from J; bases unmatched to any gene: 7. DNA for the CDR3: TGCGCCAGCAGCCCAGGACAGGGGAAGGACGAGCAGTACTTC. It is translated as CASSPGQGKDEQYF.